The entry below gives a single T cell receptor (beta chain) sequence along with its context. These data originate in a study of shared clonotypes between healthy human individuals. Libraries were prepared by immunoSEQ multiplex PCR; TCRdb keeps only in-frame clonotypes and omits some of them. The table includes 1.5 million to 1.9 million clones, 98% detected once. The germline V gene encodes CDR1 LNHNV and CDR2 YYDKDF (reference sequence). J lost 2 bases, V lost 0 bases, and 3 bases had no gene match. This CDR3 is 15 amino acids long. Specimen: naive CD4+ T cells sorted from blood. The subset is: CD45RA+ positively selected. V usage is TRBV15 and J usage is TRBJ2-7; 8 bases match TRBD1. The sequence was obtained from a man aged 25 to 40 in good health. CDR3 sequence reads: CATSRDRTGTYEQYF. CDR3 sequence (DNA): TGTGCCACCAGCAGAGATCGGACAGGGACCTACGAGCAGTACTTC.